One T cell receptor (beta chain) is described in this entry. Its antigen remains unidentified. No quality values exist for individual bases; no much larger clone is one base distant. The method was the immunoSEQ multiplex PCR assay. Drawn from immuneACCESS, this table holds only the in-frame rearrangements with V and J called that TCRdb kept. Clones are partly lost; checked studies trace under half to an unresolved V gene and leave the rest unexplained. The sample data list about 64,000 clones, and 96% of these were observed just once. Roughly 2.5% of the sample lies in the top ten. These data belong to a study of T cell changes during pregnancy in multiple sclerosis (dated by TCRdb to the late 2010s). For the study in its entirety: Changes in the T cell repertoire over the course of pregnancy were examined in this study in women with multiple sclerosis.

The material was CD8+ T cells from peripheral blood mononuclear cells, obtained after pregnancy. This clonotype was sampled from a female donor with multiple sclerosis, enrolled in a pregnancy study.

The DNA sequence is given as TGCAGTGCTAGAGCGAATGAGCAGTTCTTC. The resulting protein is CSARANEQFF. The chain was built from TRBV20-1 and TRBJ2-1, with the D gene too uncertain to name. From cysteine to phenylalanine, the CDR3 is 10 amino acids long. Only CDR3 DNA remains: 30 bases, in frame from the first base. V sheds 1 base and J sheds 7 bases, leaving 2 bases between their ends. CDR1 DFQATT and CDR2 SNEGSKA were looked up in the germline V gene (reference sequence).